The 28 T cell receptor beta chains in this list originate from one sample, sequenced in a study of T cells in Graves' hyperthyroidism and ophthalmopathy. The TCR beta CDR3 regions underwent amplification using RNA transcripts as the source. First-round RT-PCR targeting the TCR CDR3 was performed with the HTBI primer set. TCRdb re-called the multiplex PCR reads through MiXCR, storing one row per CDR3 protein. The data contain 400,000 to 600,000 distinct CDR3 sequences, roughly 20% of them seen just once; the ten biggest clones take up 26%. Sequencing was carried out using blood. The receptor source for this set is a man younger than 30 with Graves' hyperthyroidism.

The rearrangement links TRBV12-3 or TRBV12-4 to TRBJ1-2; D not certain. The CDR3 sequence is 14 residues long. Trimming pared 4 bases from V and 3 bases from J, leaving 12 bases between. CDR3 loop: CASSSPLGDYGYTF. CDR3 nucleotide sequence: TGTGCCAGCAGTTCTCCGTTAGGAGACTATGGCTACACCTTC.

The sample holds one count of this clonotype. The rearrangement uses TRBV20-1 and TRBJ2-5; D gene unclear. Trimming took 2 bases from V and 4 from J, leaving 8 bases between them. From germline, CDR1 is DFQATT and CDR2 SNEGSKA (reference sequence). The CDR3 extends over 12 amino acids. The DNA of the CDR3 is TGCAGTGCTAGATCCTGGGGAGAGACCCAGTACTTC. Its protein product is CSARSWGETQYF.

This clonotype was found a few times. V and J are TRBV29-1 and TRBJ1-1; TRBD1 might be the D (5 bases). From germline, CDR1 is SQVTM and CDR2 ANQGSEA. CDR3 length: 13 amino acids. The CDR3 nucleotides read TGCAGTGGTAGTCAGGGTCTGAACACTGAAGCTTTCTTT. This translates into CSGSQGLNTEAFF.

The chain joins TRBV7-9 to TRBJ1-5; possible D gene TRBD1, 6 bases. V was trimmed by 1 base and J by 8 bases, leaving 9 bases between them. The CDR3 contains 13 residues. Germline CDR1 SEHNR, CDR2 FQNEAQ (reference sequence). CDR3 in DNA: TGTGCCAGCAGCTTAGGTACAGGGAAGCCCCAGCATTTT. This gives the protein CASSLGTGKPQHF.

This clonotype showed up many times. The CDR3 is CASSPSQAGFEAFF. The DNA of the CDR3 is TGCGCCAGCAGCCCCTCGCAGGCGGGGTTCGAAGCTTTCTTT. The chain carries TRBV4-1 and TRBJ1-1; D remains ambiguous. Trimming removed 4 bases from V and 8 bases from J, with 17 bases in between. Per the germline V gene, CDR1 is MGHRA and CDR2 is YSYEKL. The length of the CDR3 is 14 residues.

Ten or more counts support this clonotype. The rearrangement joins TRBV4-1 to TRBJ2-5, with a tentative D call TRBD1 (6 bases). The CDR3 sequence is 14 residues long. In germline, CDR1 is MGHRA, CDR2 YSYEKL. V dropped 2 bases and J dropped 5 bases, with 12 bases sitting between them. CDR3 sequence (DNA): TGCGCCAGCAGCCAAAAGGACAGTAGGGAGACCCAGTACTTC. Amino acid sequence: CASSQKDSRETQYF.

This chain uses TRBV19 with TRBJ1-2; 8 bases map to TRBD1. The V gene's germline CDR1 is LNHDA and CDR2 SQIVND (reference sequence). CDR3 size: 15 residues. The junction had 9 bases not matched to a gene; V was cut back by 7 bases and J by 2 bases. Here the CDR3 DNA reads TGTGCCAGTAAGGACAGGGCTGCGTCGAACTATGGCTACACCTTC. This encodes CASKDRAASNYGYTF.

There are many counts of this clonotype. The rearrangement uses TRBV6-2 or TRBV6-3 and TRBJ2-6; either TRBD1 or TRBD2 may supply D (7 bases each). Germline V CDR1 and CDR2: MNHEY, SVGEGT. V gave up 6 bases and J gave up 0 bases, with 15 bases separating them. The CDR3 has 17 amino acids. The CDR3 DNA sequence: TGTGCCAGCAGAAAGGACAGGACTAGCTCTGGGGCCAACGTCCTGACTTTC. Encoded protein: CASRKDRTSSGANVLTF.

This clonotype was detected only a few times. The rearrangement links TRBV9 to TRBJ2-5, with D hard to call. This CDR3 has 14 residues. V was cut by 0 bases and J by 5 bases, with 11 bases left in between. The germline V gene encodes CDR1 SGDLS and CDR2 YYNGEE. The CDR3 DNA reads TGTGCCAGCAGCGTAGGGCCCGGGCTGGAGACCCAGTACTTC. Residues: CASSVGPGLETQYF.

This clonotype was detected many times. V and J are TRBV11-2 and TRBJ2-5, with TRBD1 identical over 7 bases. Trimming cost V 4 bases and J 5 bases; bases outside gene matches: 7. The germline gives CDR1 SGHAT, CDR2 FQNNGV. The CDR3 is 14 residues long. The CDR3: CASSSNRGVETQYF. Written as DNA, the CDR3 is TGTGCCAGCAGCTCAAACAGGGGAGTGGAGACCCAGTACTTC.

The sample holds many counts of this clonotype. The chain couples TRBV28 to TRBJ2-7, with D possibly TRBD2 on 5 matching bases. This CDR3 comprises 15 residues. Germline V gene sequence: CDR1 MDHEN, CDR2 SYDVKM. V was pared by 6 bases and J by 0 bases, with 15 bases between. The CDR3 loop reads CASSLEEASSYEQYF. The CDR3 DNA reads as TGTGCCAGCAGCCTGGAGGAGGCGAGCTCCTACGAGCAGTACTTC.

This sequence joins TRBV5-1 and TRBJ2-2; 11 positions agree with TRBD2. The V gene's germline CDR1 is SGHRS and CDR2 YFSETQ. After removal of 3 bases from V and 7 bases from J, the junction contained 5 bases not matched to a gene. The CDR3 contains 15 residues. CDR3 DNA sequence: TGCGCCAGCAGCTCGACTAGCGGGGTAATCGGGGAGCTGTTTTTT. This sequence encodes CASSSTSGVIGELFF. Combining the CDR3 with reference TRBV5-1 and TRBJ2-2 gives the whole variable domain KAGVTQTPRYLIKTRGQQVTLSCSPISGHRSVSWYQQTPGQGLQFLFEYFSETQRNKGNFPGRFSGRQFSNSRSEMNVSTLELGDSALYLCASSSTSGVIGELFFGEGSRLTVL.

V and J are TRBV28 and TRBJ1-5, with 10 positions matching TRBD1. CDR3 length: 16 residues. CDR1 and CDR2 from the germline V gene are MDHEN and SYDVKM. With 5 bases clipped from V and 2 bases from J, the junction kept 6 bases outside the gene matches. CDR3 DNA sequence: TGTGCCAGCAGTATGGACAGGGGGTACGGCAATCAGCCCCAGCATTTT. Translating it yields CASSMDRGYGNQPQHF.

Ten or more counts support this clonotype. The chain employs TRBV7-7 and TRBJ2-5; perhaps TRBD1 as D (6 bases). The CDR3 spans 14 residues. Germline V gene lookup returns CDR1 SSHAT and CDR2 FNYEAQ (reference sequence). V was trimmed by 2 bases and J by 1 base, leaving 8 bases between them. CDR3 amino acids: CASSLWDTQETQYF. The CDR3 DNA follows: TGTGCCAGCAGCTTATGGGACACCCAAGAGACCCAGTACTTC.

This clonotype was seen a few times. The chain carries TRBV19 and TRBJ1-5; TRBD1 might be the D (5 bases). This CDR3 is 13 amino acids long. Germline-derived CDR1 and CDR2 are LNHDA and SQIVND (reference sequence). The V end was cut by 9 bases, the J end by 7 bases, with 16 bases between. The CDR3 nucleotides are TGTGCCAGCCAGGAGGGGCCCGGGCAGCCCCAGCATTTT. Protein: CASQEGPGQPQHF.

This clonotype was counted a few times. CDR3 bases: TGTGCCAGCAGGCCACGCACGGGGATCCAAGAGACCCAGTACTTC. This encodes CASRPRTGIQETQYF. V is TRBV11-2 and J is TRBJ2-5; D might be TRBD2 (5 bases). This CDR3 spans 15 amino acids. Germline V gives CDR1 SGHAT, CDR2 FQNNGV. Trimming took off 6 bases at V and 1 base at J, with 15 bases between the two ends.

A remark on this clonotype: Given a much more abundant clone one base away, this may be a read error. This rearrangement joins TRBV28 to TRBJ1-1; D is unresolved. Germline V lookup: CDR1 MDHEN, CDR2 SYDVKM. The V end lost 2 bases, the J end lost 3 bases, and 16 bases lay between the germline ends. This CDR3 has 16 residues. CDR3 protein: CASSLVVVNPYTEAFF. The CDR3 region has the DNA TGTGCCAGCAGTTTAGTGGTCGTTAACCCCTACACTGAAGCTTTCTTT.

Only one count was recorded for this clonotype. A much more abundant neighbour one base away suggests this may be a read error. The chain links TRBV7-9 to TRBJ2-7, with no clear D. CDR1 and CDR2 (germline): SEHNR, FQNEAQ (reference sequence). The length of the CDR3 is 14 residues. CDR3 sequence (DNA): TGTGCCAGCAGCTTAAACGCGTTAGGGTACGAGCAGTGCTTC. Protein product: CASSLNALGYEQCF.

This clonotype has more than one count but fewer than ten. This chain joins TRBV5-1 and TRBJ1-3; D is unclear. The CDR3 spans 12 residues. CDR1 and CDR2 (germline): SGHRS, YFSETQ. Between the trimmed V and J ends, which lost 7 bases and 5 bases, there was a span of 10 bases. This chain's CDR3 is CASQPTRNTIYF. The CDR3 DNA follows: TGCGCCAGCCAACCGACAAGAAACACCATATATTTT.

This clonotype was found many times. The CDR3 coding sequence is TGTGCCAGCAGCTTCTGGGGGGGAGACACTGAAGCTTTCTTT. This codes for CASSFWGGDTEAFF. The J gene is TRBJ1-1, the V gene TRBV5-4, with D tentatively TRBD1 (5 bases). Trimming stripped 2 bases from V and 3 bases from J, with 11 bases between. The V gene's germline CDR1 is SGHNT and CDR2 YYREEE (reference sequence). CDR3 length: 14 residues.

At least ten counts were recorded for this clonotype. The rearrangement uses TRBV12-3 or TRBV12-4 and TRBJ2-2; 11 bases are a match to TRBD1. The CDR3 consists of 18 residues. The V segment lost 0 bases and the J segment 0 bases; nucleotides outside the gene matches: 3. CDR3 protein: CASSLAPGQGANTGELFF. In DNA, the CDR3 is TGTGCCAGCAGTTTAGCTCCGGGACAGGGGGCGAACACCGGGGAGCTGTTTTTT.

This clonotype has a count of ten or more. J is TRBJ2-5 and V is TRBV12-3 or TRBV12-4, with no clear D. The CDR3 contains 12 residues. The V end lost 5 bases, the J end lost 0 bases, and 4 bases lay between the germline ends. The chain's CDR3 is CASSPDQETQYF. The CDR3 nucleotides read TGTGCCAGCAGTCCCGACCAAGAGACCCAGTACTTC.

V is TRBV12-3 or TRBV12-4 and J is TRBJ1-6, with unresolved D. V was pared by 4 bases and J by 7 bases, with 8 bases between. The length of the CDR3 is 13 residues. The CDR3 region is CASSYGGNSPLHF. The CDR3 nucleotides are TGTGCCAGCAGTTACGGCGGAAATTCACCCCTCCACTTT.

This clonotype has more than one count but fewer than ten. The chain is built from TRBV30 and TRBJ2-7, with a weak D call TRBD1 (6 bases). V lost 0 bases and J lost 3, with 12 bases in between. The CDR3 loop spans 14 amino acids. CDR1 and CDR2 (germline): GTSNPN, SVGIG (reference sequence). The DNA for the CDR3 is TGTGCCTGGAGTGTTTCCAAAGGGGGCTACGAGCAGTACTTC. It translates to CAWSVSKGGYEQYF.

This clonotype showed up just a few times. The J gene is TRBJ2-7, the V gene TRBV18; 8 nucleotides line up with TRBD1. Germline lookup yields CDR1 KGHSH and CDR2 LQKENI. J lost 6 bases, V lost 4 bases, and 8 bases had no gene match. CDR3 length equals 14 residues. The CDR3 nucleotides read TGTGCCAGCTCACGCGGACAGGGAGCGGCCGAGCAGTACTTC. It yields the protein CASSRGQGAAEQYF.

This clonotype was seen many times. This rearrangement joins TRBV6-5 to TRBJ2-7, with 8 nucleotides matching TRBD1. Trimming cost V 2 bases and J 4 bases; bases outside gene matches: 13. This CDR3 has 17 residues. In germline, CDR1 is MNHEY, CDR2 SVGAGI. CDR3: CASSYTQGAPGEYEQYF. DNA of the CDR3: TGTGCCAGCAGTTACACCCAGGGGGCCCCCGGGGAGTACGAGCAGTACTTC.

This clonotype was observed once. This may be a read error, as it is one base from a much larger clone. The V gene is TRBV20-1, the J gene TRBJ2-7, with D tentatively TRBD1 (5 bases). V lost 1 base, J lost 1 base, and 8 bases lay in between. Germline V gives CDR1 DFQATT, CDR2 SNEGSKA (reference sequence). The CDR3 spans 13 residues. CDR3 sequence reads: CSARGTPSYEQYV. The CDR3 DNA reads TGCAGTGCTAGAGGGACACCTTCCTACGAGCAGTACGTC.

CDR3 in amino acids: CSAREPTSGSYEQYF. The CDR3 DNA is TGCAGTGCTAGAGAGCCGACTAGCGGGAGTTACGAGCAGTACTTC. The chain employs TRBV20-1 and TRBJ2-7; 12 positions match TRBD2. Germline assignment: CDR1 DFQATT and CDR2 SNEGSKA (reference sequence). The CDR3 is 15 residues long. Losses at the gene ends were 0 bases for V and 4 bases for J; bases not matched to a gene: 4.